This T cell receptor beta chain was captured by sequencing in a study of T cell repertoires in cytomegalovirus infection. About the research overall: Newly reported HLA-C-restricted and thoroughly characterized HLA-B-restricted CMV epitopes were employed. Matching HLA type, along with CMV infection, was indicated by public TCR beta signatures.

TCRdb re-called the reads with MiXCR, one entry per CDR3 protein. The sample consists of tens of thousands of distinct CDR3 sequences, about 40% of them appearing once. This clonotype occurred many times. Antigen specificity is unknown. This CDR3 spans 11 amino acids. Germline trimming cut 6 bases from V and 12 bases from J; bases unmatched to any gene: 5. The germline CDR1 and CDR2 sequences are SGHTA and FQGNSA. The sequences come from CD8+ T cells from cultured PBMCs, collected from culture after CMV antigen stimulation. This TCR was recovered from a human donor in good health (CMV status not recorded). Some clones in this sample may be carry-over from other donors' samples. The chain combines TRBV7-2 with TRBJ2-1; 7 bases are shared with TRBD2. Here the CDR3 DNA reads TGTGCCAGCAGACGCGGGGGTGTGCAGTTCTTC. It translates to CASRRGGVQFF.